The T cell receptor beta chain described here comes from a study of OX40 agonist ivuxolimab in advanced cancers. Study information: The study gave patients intravenous ivuxolimab at 0.01 to 10 mg/kg every 2 weeks. Hepatocellular carcinoma, melanoma, renal cell or head and neck cancer occurred in dose-escalation patients. Averaging roughly 60 years in age, with a range of about 23 to 85, the cohort was more than 75% male. Findings and caveats of the study: Low normalized T-cell clonal expansion was additionally recorded for some nonresponders.

As regards this clone: Its antigen remains unidentified.

The table came from immunoSEQ multiplex PCR; TCRdb's copy has only in-frame clones and leaves some out. The profile shows about 29,000 clones, approximately 91% of them singletons. The TCR sequence derives from an adult with an advanced solid tumor such as melanoma, head and neck, liver or kidney cancer. The sequencing used CD4+ or CD8+ T cells sorted from blood, collected in a trial of the OX40 agonist ivuxolimab.

The CDR3 here is CAISDGTSGSYEQYF. The CDR3 DNA reads as TGTGCCATCAGTGATGGGACTAGCGGGAGCTACGAGCAGTACTTC. The chain uses TRBV10-3 and TRBJ2-7; 14 nucleotides match TRBD2. The length of the CDR3 is 15 residues. V was pared by 3 bases and J by 3 bases, with 1 base of the junction left unmatched. Germline values: CDR1 ENHRY, CDR2 SYGVKD.